This T cell receptor beta chain was recorded in a study of Ad26.COV2.S vaccination and SARS-CoV-2 variants. About the research overall: A COV1001 Ad26.COV2.S trial-arm participant provided the sample. Ad26.COV2.S shots went into the muscle once or twice, 56 days apart.

General observations from the study: People given the vaccine had a wider spike-specific TCR breadth than placebo recipients did.

The treatment: 15 to 20 received Ad26.COV2.S at low or high dose, single or two shots; five or six received placebo; per-sample allocation not given. Day 63 after the first injection of vaccine or placebo was the sampling time. Its platform was an Ad26 vector, and its expressed antigen was Wuhan-strain SARS-CoV-2 spike. TCRdb keeps only in-frame clones here, not all; method: immunoSEQ multiplex PCR. The sample yields 300,000 to 400,000 clones, roughly 90% seen once. As for this clone: As yet, its antigen is unknown.

This TCR derives from a person between 18 and 65 years old who received the Ad26.COV2.S COVID-19 vaccine or a placebo. Sequencing was performed on peripheral blood, taken in a trial of Ad26.COV2.S vaccine versus placebo.

The chain's CDR3 is CASSPLQGRMDKNIQYF. The CDR3 nucleotides are TGTGCCAGCAGTCCATTACAGGGGCGTATGGACAAAAACATTCAGTACTTC. The chain links TRBV28 to TRBJ2-4, with TRBD1 matching 7 bases. This CDR3 is built from 17 residues. The germline V gene encodes CDR1 MDHEN and CDR2 SYDVKM. With V trimmed by 5 bases and J by 3 bases, 13 bases remained unmatched.